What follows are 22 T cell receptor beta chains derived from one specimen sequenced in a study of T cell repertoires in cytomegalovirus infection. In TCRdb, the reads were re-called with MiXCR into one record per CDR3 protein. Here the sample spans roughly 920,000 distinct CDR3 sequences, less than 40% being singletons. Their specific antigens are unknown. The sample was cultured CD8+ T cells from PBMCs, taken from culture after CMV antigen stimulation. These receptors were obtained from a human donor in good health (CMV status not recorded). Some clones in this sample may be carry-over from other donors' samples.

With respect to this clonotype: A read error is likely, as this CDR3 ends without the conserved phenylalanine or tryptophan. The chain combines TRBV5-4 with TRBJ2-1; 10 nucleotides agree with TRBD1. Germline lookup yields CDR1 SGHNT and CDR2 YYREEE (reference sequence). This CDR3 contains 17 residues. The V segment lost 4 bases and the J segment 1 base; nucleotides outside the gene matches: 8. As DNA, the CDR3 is TGTGCCAGCAGCCCAGACAGGGGGCCTACTTCCTACAATGAGCAGTTCATC. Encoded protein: CASSPDRGPTSYNEQFI.

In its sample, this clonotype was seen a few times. In DNA, the CDR3 is TGTGCCAGCCCCGGACCCGACAGGGTCGGGGCCAACGTCCTGACTTTC. This gives the protein CASPGPDRVGANVLTF. This chain joins TRBV2 and TRBJ2-6, with 7 bases identical to TRBD1. Per germline, CDR1 SNHLY and CDR2 FYNNEI. Trimming cost V 8 bases and J 4 bases; bases outside gene matches: 11. The CDR3 is 16 residues long.

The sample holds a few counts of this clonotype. The CDR3 sequence: CASSPNHRGSYNEQFF. CDR3 DNA: TGTGCCAGCAGTCCGAACCACAGGGGCTCCTACAATGAGCAGTTCTTC. This chain connects TRBV6-5 to TRBJ2-1, with 7 bases matching TRBD1. CDR1 and CDR2 from the germline V gene are MNHEY and SVGAGI. V lost 5 bases and J lost 0; bases outside the gene matches: 7. CDR3 size: 16 residues.

CDR3 loop: CASSEPGLTTGELFF. The CDR3 coding sequence is TGTGCCAGCAGTGAACCCGGTTTGACCACCGGGGAGCTGTTTTTT. V gene TRBV2 combines with J gene TRBJ2-2; no reliable D call. The CDR3 extends over 15 amino acids. V lost 2 bases to trimming and J lost 4 bases, with 11 bases between them. Per the germline V gene, CDR1 is SNHLY and CDR2 is FYNNEI.

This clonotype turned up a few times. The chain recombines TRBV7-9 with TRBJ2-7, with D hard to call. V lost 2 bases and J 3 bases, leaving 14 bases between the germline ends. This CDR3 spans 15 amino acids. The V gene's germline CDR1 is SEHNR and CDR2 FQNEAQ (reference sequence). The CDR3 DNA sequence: TGTGCCAGCAGCTTATCTGCGGACCCTTTCTACGAGCAGTACTTC. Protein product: CASSLSADPFYEQYF.

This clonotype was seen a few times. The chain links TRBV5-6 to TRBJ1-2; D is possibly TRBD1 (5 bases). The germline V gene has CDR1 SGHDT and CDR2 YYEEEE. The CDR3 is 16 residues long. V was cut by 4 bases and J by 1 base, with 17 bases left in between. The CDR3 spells CASSGESRDGNYGYTF. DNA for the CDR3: TGTGCCAGCAGCGGAGAGTCCCGGGACGGTAACTATGGCTACACCTTC.

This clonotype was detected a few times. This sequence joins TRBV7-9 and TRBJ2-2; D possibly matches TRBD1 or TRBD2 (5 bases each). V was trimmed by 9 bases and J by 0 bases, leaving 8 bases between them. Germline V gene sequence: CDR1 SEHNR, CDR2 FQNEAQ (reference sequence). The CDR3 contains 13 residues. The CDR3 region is CASPGPNTGELFF. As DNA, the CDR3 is TGTGCCAGTCCGGGACCGAACACCGGGGAGCTGTTTTTT.

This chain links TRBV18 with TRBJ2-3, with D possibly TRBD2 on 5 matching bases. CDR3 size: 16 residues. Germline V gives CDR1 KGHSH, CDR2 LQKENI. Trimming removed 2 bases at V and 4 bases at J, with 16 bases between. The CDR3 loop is CASSPIPDSTADTQYF. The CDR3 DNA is TGTGCCAGCTCACCAATCCCGGACTCGACGGCAGATACGCAGTATTTT. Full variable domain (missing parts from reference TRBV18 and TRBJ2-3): NAGVMQNPRHLVRRRGQEARLRCSPMKGHSHVYWYRQLPEEGLKFMVYLQKENIIDESGMPKERFSAEFPKEGPSILRIQQVVRGDSAAYFCASSPIPDSTADTQYFGPGTRLTVL.

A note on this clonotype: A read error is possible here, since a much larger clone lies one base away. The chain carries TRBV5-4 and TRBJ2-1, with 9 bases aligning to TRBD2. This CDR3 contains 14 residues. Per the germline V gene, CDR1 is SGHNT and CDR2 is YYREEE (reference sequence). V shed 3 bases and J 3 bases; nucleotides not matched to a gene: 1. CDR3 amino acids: CASSSAGGYNEQFF. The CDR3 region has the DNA TGTGCCAGCAGCTCAGCGGGGGGCTACAATGAGCAGTTCTTC. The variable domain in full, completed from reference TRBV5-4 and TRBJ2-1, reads ETGVTQSPTHLIKTRGQQVTLRCSSQSGHNTVSWYQQALGQGPQFIFQYYREEENGRGNFPPRFSGLQFPNYSSELNVNALELDDSALYLCASSSAGGYNEQFFGPGTRLTVL.

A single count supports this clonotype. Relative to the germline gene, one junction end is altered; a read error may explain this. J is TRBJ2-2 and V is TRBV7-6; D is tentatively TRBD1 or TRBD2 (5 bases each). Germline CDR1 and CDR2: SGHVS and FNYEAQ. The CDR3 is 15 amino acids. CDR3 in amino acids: CTSSSRDENTGELFF. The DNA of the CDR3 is TGTACCAGCAGCAGCAGGGACGAGAACACCGGGGAGCTGTTTTTT.

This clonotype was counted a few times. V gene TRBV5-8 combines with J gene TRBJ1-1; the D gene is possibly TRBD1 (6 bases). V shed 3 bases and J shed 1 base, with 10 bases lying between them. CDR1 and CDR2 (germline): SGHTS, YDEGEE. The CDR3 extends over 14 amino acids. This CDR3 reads CASSSGTKNTEAFF. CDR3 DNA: TGTGCCAGCAGCTCCGGGACAAAGAACACTGAAGCTTTCTTT.

Written as DNA, the CDR3 is TGTGCCAGTAGTCCCCGGGAGGGGGCGCGACGAGAGACCCAGTACTTC. Translated, it gives CASSPREGARRETQYF. The J gene is TRBJ2-5, the V gene TRBV19, with a weak D call TRBD2 (8 bases). Trimming cost V 5 bases and J 4 bases, with 20 bases left between them. Germline CDR1 is LNHDA and CDR2 is SQIVND (reference sequence). There are 16 residues in the CDR3.

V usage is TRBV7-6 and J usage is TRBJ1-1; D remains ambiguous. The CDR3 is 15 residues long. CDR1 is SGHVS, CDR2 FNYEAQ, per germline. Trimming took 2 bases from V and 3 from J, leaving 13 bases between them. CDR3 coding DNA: TGTGCCAGCAGCTTAACGTCGTTTCGGGACACTGAAGCTTTCTTT. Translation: CASSLTSFRDTEAFF.

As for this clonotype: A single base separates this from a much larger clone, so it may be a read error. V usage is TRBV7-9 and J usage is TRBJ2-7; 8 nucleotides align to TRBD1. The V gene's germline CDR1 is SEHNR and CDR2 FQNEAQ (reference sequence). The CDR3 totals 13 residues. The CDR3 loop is CVSSPRTGYEQYV. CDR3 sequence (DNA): TGTGTCAGCAGCCCCCGGACAGGGTACGAGCAGTACGTC.

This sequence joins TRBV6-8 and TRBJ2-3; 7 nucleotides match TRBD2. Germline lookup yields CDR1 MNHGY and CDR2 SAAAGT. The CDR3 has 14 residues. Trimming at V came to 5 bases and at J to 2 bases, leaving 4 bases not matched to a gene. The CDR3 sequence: CASSASGDTDTQYF. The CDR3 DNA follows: TGTGCCAGCAGTGCGAGCGGGGACACAGATACGCAGTATTTT.

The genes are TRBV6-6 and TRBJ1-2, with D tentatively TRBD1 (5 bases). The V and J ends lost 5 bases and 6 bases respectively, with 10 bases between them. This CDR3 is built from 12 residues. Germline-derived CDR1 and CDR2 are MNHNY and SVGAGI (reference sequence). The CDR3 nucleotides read TGTGCCAGCAGTCACGGGGCAGATGGCTACACCTTC. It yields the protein CASSHGADGYTF.

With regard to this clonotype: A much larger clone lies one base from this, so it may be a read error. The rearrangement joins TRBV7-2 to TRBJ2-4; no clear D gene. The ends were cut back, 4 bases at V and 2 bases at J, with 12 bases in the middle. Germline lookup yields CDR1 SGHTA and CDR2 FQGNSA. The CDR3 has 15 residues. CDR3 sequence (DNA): TGTGCCAGCAGCTACAGACTGATAACCAAAAACATTCAGTACTTC. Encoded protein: CASSYRLITKNIQYF.

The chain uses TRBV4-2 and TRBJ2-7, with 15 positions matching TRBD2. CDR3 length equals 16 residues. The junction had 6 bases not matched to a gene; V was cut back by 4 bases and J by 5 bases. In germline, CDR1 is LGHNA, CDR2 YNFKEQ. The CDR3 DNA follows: TGTGCCAGCAGCCCGGGACTAGCGGGGGGTCTCCACGAGCAGTACTTC. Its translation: CASSPGLAGGLHEQYF.

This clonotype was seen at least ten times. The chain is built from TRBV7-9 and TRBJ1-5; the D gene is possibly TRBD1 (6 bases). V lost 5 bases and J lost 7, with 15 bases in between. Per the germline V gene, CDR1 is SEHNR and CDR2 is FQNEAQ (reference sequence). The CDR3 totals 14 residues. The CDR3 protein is CASSPPGGGQPQHF. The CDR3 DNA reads TGTGCCAGCAGCCCCCCGGGGGGCGGGCAGCCCCAGCATTTT. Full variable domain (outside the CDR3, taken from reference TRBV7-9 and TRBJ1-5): DTGVSQNPRHKITKRGQNVTFRCDPISEHNRLYWYRQTLGQGPEFLTYFQNEAQLEKSRLLSDRFSAERPKGSFSTLEIQRTEQGDSAMYLCASSPPGGGQPQHFGDGTRLSIL.

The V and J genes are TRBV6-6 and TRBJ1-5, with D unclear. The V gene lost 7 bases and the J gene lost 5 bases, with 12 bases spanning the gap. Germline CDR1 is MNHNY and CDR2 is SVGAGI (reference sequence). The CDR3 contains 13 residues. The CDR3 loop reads CASTRAEDQPQHF. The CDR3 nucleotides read TGTGCCAGCACAAGGGCAGAGGATCAGCCCCAGCATTTT.

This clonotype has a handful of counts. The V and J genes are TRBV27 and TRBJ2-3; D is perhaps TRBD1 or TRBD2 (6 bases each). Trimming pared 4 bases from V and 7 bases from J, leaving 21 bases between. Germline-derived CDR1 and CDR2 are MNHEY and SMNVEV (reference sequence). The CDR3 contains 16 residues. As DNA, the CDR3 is TGTGCCAGCAGTTCACCGGGGGCAGGACCCCAGAATACGCAGTATTTT. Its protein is CASSSPGAGPQNTQYF.

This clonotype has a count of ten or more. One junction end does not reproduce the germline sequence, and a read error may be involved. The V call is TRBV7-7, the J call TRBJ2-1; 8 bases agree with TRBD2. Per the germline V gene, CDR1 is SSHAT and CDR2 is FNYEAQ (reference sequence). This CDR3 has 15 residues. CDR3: CASSLVAGTYNEQFF. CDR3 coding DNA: TGTGCTAGCAGCTTAGTAGCGGGGACCTACAATGAGCAGTTCTTC.